The rows below give T cell receptor beta chains drawn from one sample of a study of CD8 T cells in Susac syndrome. TCRdb recomputed calls from the immunoSEQ multiplex PCR reads with MiXCR, one row per CDR3 protein. The table includes under 350,000 distinct CDR3 sequences, 90% to 95% detected once. Specimen: CD4+ T cells from PBMCs. These receptors originate from a human donor with multiple sclerosis. Both conserved end residues are part of each CDR3. The D gene is left open where the match is weak. Size tells how often a clone was seen (once, few, many) or the class of an expanded clone, and some rows leave it out.

v_gene	d_gene	j_gene	len	abundance	CDR3nt	CDR3aa
TRBV5-1	TRBD2	TRBJ2-7	16	.	TGCGCCAGCAGCCTAACGACTAGCGGGAGTGTTTACGAGCAGTACTTC	CASSLTTSGSVYEQYF
TRBV3-1	TRBD2	TRBJ2-6	19	.	TGTGCCAGCAGCCAAGATCCGGGCGGGGGGGGCTCTGGGGCCAACGTCCTGACTTTC	CASSQDPGGGGSGANVLTF
TRBV18	.	TRBJ2-1	15	.	TGTGCCAGCTCACCACCGGGGCTCAGACTCGATGAGCAGTTCTTC	CASSPPGLRLDEQFF
TRBV20-1	.	TRBJ1-2	13	.	TGCAGTGCTAAGAGACCGACCGAGCCTAGCTACACCTTC	CSAKRPTEPSYTF
TRBV29-1	TRBD2	TRBJ2-1	13	.	TGCAGCGTAACTAGCGGAGGAGGCAATGAGCAGTTCTTC	CSVTSGGGNEQFF
TRBV7-8	.	TRBJ2-1	14	.	TGTGCCAGCAGCTTCGACCGACAGGCGAATGAGCAGTTCTTC	CASSFDRQANEQFF
TRBV12-3/TRBV12-4	TRBD1	TRBJ1-1	14	.	TGTGCCAGCAGATACAGGGGTGGGAACACTGAAGCTTTCTTT	CASRYRGGNTEAFF
TRBV27	.	TRBJ2-7	15	.	TGTGCCAGCAGTTTAGGGGGACGCGGATCCTACGAGCAGTACTTC	CASSLGGRGSYEQYF
TRBV20-1	.	TRBJ2-1	14	.	TGCAGTGCTATAAGGCAGGGGAGGGTAAATGAGCAGTTCTTC	CSAIRQGRVNEQFF
TRBV12-3/TRBV12-4	.	TRBJ1-1	13	.	TGTGCCAGCAGTTTAGAGGAAGTCACTGAAGCTTTCTTT	CASSLEEVTEAFF
TRBV12-3/TRBV12-4	.	TRBJ1-2	15	.	TGTGCCAGCAGTCGCACAGGGTATGGGAGAGAGGGCTACACCTTC	CASSRTGYGREGYTF
TRBV5-1	.	TRBJ2-7	14	.	TGCGCCAGCAGCCTTGCAGGGGAGCGGAACGAGCAGTACTTC	CASSLAGERNEQYF
TRBV6-6	.	TRBJ2-7	16	.	TGTGCCAGCAGTTATACCTCTCCGCGTCCGGCCTACGAGCAGTACTTC	CASSYTSPRPAYEQYF
TRBV19	TRBD2	TRBJ2-7	13	once	TGTGCCAGTAGACAGCGGGGGGGCAACGAGCAGTACTTC	CASRQRGGNEQYF
TRBV2	.	TRBJ1-1	13	.	TGTGCCAGCAATCCCAGGGTAAGCACTGAAGCTTTCTTT	CASNPRVSTEAFF
TRBV11-2	TRBD1	TRBJ1-1	13	.	TGTGCCAGCAGCGTACAGGGGTTAACTGAAGCTTTCTTT	CASSVQGLTEAFF